This T cell receptor beta chain was identified in a study of graft-versus-host responses after intestinal transplantation. For the study at large: Recipients obtained multivisceral, liver-intestinal, or isolated intestinal transplants. The recipients all started with anti-thymocyte globulin induction and then took tacrolimus and steroids for approximately 3 years.

The data were produced by immunoSEQ multiplex PCR, yet TCRdb's version contains in-frame clones alone and is incomplete. Among about 110,000 clones listed, just under 95% were seen once. In the case of this clone: The antigen remains unidentified.

Study findings and constraints: GvH clones occurred in recipient marrow; some first appeared in ileum or blood.

Germline trimming cut 5 bases from V and 6 bases from J; bases unmatched to any gene: 7. CDR1 and CDR2 (germline): SGHNT, YENEEA. The CDR3 is 15 residues long. The sample in question was unstimulated CD8+ T cells sorted from spleen or lymph node cells, obtained before intestinal transplant. The gene calls are TRBV11-3 and TRBJ2-2, with TRBD2 identical over 9 bases. The clonotype comes from a human donor who received an intestinal transplant. This CDR3 is CASSPAGGFSGELFF. The CDR3 region has the DNA TGTGCCAGCAGCCCAGCGGGAGGTTTCTCCGGGGAGCTGTTTTTT.